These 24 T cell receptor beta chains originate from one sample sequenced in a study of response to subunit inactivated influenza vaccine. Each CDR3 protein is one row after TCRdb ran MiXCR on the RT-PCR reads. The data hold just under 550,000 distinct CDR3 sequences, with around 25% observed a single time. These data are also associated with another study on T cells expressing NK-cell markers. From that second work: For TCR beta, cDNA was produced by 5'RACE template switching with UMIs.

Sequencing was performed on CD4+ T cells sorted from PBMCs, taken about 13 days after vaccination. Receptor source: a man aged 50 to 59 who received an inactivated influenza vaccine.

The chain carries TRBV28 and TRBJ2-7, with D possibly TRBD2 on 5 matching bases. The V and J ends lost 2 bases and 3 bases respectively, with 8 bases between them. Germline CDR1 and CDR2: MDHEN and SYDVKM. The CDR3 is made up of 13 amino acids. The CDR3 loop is CASSLQGLYEQYF. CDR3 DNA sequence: TGTGCCAGCAGTTTACAAGGACTCTACGAGCAGTACTTC.

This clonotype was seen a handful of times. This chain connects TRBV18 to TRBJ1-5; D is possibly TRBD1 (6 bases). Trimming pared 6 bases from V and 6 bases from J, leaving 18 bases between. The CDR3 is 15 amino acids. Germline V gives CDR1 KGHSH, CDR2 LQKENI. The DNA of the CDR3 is TGTGCCAGCTCTGCCTCTACGGGGGCGGGTCAGCCCCAGCATTTT. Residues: CASSASTGAGQPQHF.

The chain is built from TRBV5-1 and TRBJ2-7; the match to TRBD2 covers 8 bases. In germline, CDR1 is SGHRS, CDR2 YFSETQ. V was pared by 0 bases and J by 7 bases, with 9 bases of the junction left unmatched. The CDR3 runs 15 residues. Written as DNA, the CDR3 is TGCGCCAGCAGCTTGGAGAGCGGGAGTCTTGGAGAGCAGTACTTC. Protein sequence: CASSLESGSLGEQYF. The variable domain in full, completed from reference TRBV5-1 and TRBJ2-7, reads KAGVTQTPRYLIKTRGQQVTLSCSPISGHRSVSWYQQTPGQGLQFLFEYFSETQRNKGNFPGRFSGRQFSNSRSEMNVSTLELGDSALYLCASSLESGSLGEQYFGPGTRLTVT.

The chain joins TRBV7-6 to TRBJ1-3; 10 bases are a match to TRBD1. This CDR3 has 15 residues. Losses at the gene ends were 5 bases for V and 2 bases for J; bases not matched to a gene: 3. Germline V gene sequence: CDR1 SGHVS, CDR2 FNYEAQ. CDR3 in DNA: TGTGCCAGCAGCCGACAGGGGGCGGCTGGAAACACCATATATTTT. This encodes CASSRQGAAGNTIYF.

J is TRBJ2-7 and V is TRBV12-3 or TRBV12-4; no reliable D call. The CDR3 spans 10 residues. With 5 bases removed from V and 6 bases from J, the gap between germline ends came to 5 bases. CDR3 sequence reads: CASSGSEQYF. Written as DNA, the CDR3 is TGTGCCAGCAGTGGTTCCGAGCAGTACTTC.

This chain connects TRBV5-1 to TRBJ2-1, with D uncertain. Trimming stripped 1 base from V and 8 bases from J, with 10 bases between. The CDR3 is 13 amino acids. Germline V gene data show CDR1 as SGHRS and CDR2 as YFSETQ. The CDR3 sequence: CASSLPTLDEQFF. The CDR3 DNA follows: TGCGCCAGCAGCTTGCCGACTTTGGATGAGCAGTTCTTC.

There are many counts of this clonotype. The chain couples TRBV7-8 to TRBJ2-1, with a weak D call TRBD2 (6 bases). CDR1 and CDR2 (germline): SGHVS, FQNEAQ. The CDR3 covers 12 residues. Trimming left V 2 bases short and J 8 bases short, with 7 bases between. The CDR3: CASSLRGYEQFF. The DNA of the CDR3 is TGTGCCAGCAGCTTACGGGGGTATGAGCAGTTCTTC.

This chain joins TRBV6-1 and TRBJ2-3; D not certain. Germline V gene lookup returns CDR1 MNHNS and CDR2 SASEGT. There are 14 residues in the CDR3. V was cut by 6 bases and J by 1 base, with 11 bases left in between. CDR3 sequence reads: CASSDGDRTDTQYF. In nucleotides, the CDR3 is TGTGCCAGCAGCGACGGCGACCGCACAGATACGCAGTATTTT.

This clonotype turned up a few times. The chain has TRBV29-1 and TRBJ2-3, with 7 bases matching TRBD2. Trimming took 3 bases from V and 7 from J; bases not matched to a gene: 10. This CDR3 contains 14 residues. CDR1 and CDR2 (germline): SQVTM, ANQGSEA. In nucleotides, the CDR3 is TGCAGCGTTGATGGAGAGGCCGGGGGGTATACGCAGTATTTT. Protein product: CSVDGEAGGYTQYF.

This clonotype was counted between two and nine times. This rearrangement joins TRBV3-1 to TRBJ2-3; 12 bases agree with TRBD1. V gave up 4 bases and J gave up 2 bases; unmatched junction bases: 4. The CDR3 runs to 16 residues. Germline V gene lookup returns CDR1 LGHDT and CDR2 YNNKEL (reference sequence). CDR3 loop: CASSPGQGASTDTQYF. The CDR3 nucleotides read TGTGCCAGCAGCCCGGGACAGGGGGCCTCCACAGATACGCAGTATTTT.

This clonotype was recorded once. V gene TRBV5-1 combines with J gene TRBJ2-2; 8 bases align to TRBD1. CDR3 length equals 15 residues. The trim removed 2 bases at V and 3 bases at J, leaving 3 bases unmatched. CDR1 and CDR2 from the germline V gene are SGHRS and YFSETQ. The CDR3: CASSLSGQDTGELFF. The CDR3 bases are TGCGCCAGCAGCTTATCGGGACAGGACACCGGGGAGCTGTTTTTT. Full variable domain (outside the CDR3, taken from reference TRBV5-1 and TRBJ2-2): KAGVTQTPRYLIKTRGQQVTLSCSPISGHRSVSWYQQTPGQGLQFLFEYFSETQRNKGNFPGRFSGRQFSNSRSEMNVSTLELGDSALYLCASSLSGQDTGELFFGEGSRLTVL.

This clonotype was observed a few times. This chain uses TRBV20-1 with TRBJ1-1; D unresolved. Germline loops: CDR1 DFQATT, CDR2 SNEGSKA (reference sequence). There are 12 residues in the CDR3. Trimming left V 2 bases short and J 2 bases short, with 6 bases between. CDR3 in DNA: TGCAGTGCTAGACTTTTTAACACTGAAGCTTTCTTT. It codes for CSARLFNTEAFF.

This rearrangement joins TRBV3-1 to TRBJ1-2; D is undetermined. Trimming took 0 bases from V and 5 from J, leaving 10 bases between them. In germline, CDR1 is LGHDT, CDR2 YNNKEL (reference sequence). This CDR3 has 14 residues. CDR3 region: CASSQDNRLYGYTF. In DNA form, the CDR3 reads TGTGCCAGCAGCCAAGATAACCGCCTGTATGGCTACACCTTC. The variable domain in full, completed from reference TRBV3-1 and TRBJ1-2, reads DTAVSQTPKYLVTQMGNDKSIKCEQNLGHDTMYWYKQDSKKFLKIMFSYNNKELIINETVPNRFSPKSPDKAHLNLHINSLELGDSAVYFCASSQDNRLYGYTFGSGTRLTVV.

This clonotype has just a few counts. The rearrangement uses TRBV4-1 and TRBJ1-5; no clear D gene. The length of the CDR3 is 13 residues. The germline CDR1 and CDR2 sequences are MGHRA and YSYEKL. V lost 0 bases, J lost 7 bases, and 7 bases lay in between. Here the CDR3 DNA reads TGCGCCAGCAGCCAAGACCCCCTCCAGCCCCAGCATTTT. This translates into CASSQDPLQPQHF.

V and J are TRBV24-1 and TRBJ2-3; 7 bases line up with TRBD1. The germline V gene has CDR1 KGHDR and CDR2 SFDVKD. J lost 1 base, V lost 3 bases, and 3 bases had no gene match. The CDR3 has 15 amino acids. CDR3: CATSDTGQGTDTQYF. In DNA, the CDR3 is TGTGCCACCAGTGATACCGGACAGGGCACAGATACGCAGTATTTT.

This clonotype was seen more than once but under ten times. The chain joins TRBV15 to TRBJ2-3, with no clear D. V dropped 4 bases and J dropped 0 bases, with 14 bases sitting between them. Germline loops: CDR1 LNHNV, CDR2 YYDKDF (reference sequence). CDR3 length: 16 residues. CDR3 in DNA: TGTGCCACCAGCAAGCCGGACGGAGCTAGCACAGATACGCAGTATTTT. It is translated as CATSKPDGASTDTQYF. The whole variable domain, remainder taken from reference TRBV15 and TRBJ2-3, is DAMVIQNPRYQVTQFGKPVTLSCSQTLNHNVMYWYQQKSSQAPKLLFHYYDKDFNNEADTPDNFQSRRPNTSFCFLDIRSPGLGDTAMYLCATSKPDGASTDTQYFGPGTRLTVL.

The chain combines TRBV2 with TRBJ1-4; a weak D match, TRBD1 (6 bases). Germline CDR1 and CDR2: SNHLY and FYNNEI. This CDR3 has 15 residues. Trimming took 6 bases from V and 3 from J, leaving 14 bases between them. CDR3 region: CASRADRPANEKLFF. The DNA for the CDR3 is TGTGCCAGCAGGGCCGACAGGCCCGCTAATGAAAAACTGTTTTTT.

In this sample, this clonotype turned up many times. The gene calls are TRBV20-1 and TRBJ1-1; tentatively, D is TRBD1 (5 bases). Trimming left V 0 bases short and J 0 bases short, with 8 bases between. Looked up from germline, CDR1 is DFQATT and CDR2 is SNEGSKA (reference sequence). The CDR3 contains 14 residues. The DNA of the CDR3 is TGCAGTGCTAGAGATGTAGGGGTGAACACTGAAGCTTTCTTT. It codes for CSARDVGVNTEAFF.

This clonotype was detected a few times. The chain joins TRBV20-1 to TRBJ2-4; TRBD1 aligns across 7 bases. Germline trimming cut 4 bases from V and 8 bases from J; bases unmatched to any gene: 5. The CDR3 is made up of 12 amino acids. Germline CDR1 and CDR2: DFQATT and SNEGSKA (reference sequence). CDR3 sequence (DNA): TGCAGTGCTAAGGGCCAGGGGGACATTCAGTACTTC. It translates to CSAKGQGDIQYF.

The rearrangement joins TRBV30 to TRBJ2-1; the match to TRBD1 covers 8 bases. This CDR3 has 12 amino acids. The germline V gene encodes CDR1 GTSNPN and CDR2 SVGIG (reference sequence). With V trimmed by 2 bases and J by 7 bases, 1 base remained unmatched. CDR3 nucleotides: TGTGCCTGGAGTCAGGGGGCGAATGAGCAGTTCTTC. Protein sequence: CAWSQGANEQFF. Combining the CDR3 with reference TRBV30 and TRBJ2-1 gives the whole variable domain SQTIHQWPATLVQPVGSPLSLECTVEGTSNPNLYWYRQAAGRGLQLLFYSVGIGQISSEVPQNLSASRPQDRQFILSSKKLLLSDSGFYLCAWSQGANEQFFGPGTRLTVL.

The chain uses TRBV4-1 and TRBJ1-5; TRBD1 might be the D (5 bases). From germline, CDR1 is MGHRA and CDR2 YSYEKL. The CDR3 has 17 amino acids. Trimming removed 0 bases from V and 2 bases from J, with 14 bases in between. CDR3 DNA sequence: TGCGCCAGCAGCCAAGATGTGGGGCAGGGAGGCAATCAGCCCCAGCATTTT. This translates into CASSQDVGQGGNQPQHF.

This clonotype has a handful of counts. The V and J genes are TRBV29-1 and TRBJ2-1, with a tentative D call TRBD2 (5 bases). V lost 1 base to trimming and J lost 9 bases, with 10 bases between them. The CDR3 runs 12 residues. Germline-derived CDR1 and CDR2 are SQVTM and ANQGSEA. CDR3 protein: CSVEVTGIEQFF. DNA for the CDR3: TGCAGCGTTGAAGTAACGGGGATTGAGCAGTTCTTC.

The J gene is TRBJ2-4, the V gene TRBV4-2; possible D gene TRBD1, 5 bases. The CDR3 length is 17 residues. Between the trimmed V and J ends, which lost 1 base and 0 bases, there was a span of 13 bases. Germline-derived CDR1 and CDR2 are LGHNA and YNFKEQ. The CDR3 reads CASSQGGSGEAKNIQYF. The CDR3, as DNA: TGTGCCAGCAGCCAAGGGGGCTCGGGCGAAGCCAAAAACATTCAGTACTTC.

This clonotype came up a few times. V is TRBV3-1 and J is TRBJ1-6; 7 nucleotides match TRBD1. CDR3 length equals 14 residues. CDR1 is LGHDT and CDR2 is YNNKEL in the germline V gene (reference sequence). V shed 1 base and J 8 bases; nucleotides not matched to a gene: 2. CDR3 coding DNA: TGTGCCAGCAGCCAAGGACAGGGACATTCACCCCTCCACTTT. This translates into CASSQGQGHSPLHF.